This TCR beta chain comes out of a study of CD8+ T cells in alopecia areata. The germline CDR1 and CDR2 sequences are SGHDT and YYEEEE. The CDR3 spans 14 residues. Trimming cost V 0 bases and J 7 bases, with 13 bases left between them. Treatment meaning: oral pan-JAK inhibitor, 5-10 mg twice daily. Sorting from PBMCs produced CD4+ and CD8+ T cells. Broader study findings: Among the cells sequenced in scalp samples are also the resident alphabeta T cells of normal skin.

About this clone itself: What it binds is unknown.

Sequencing relied on a cDNA template that was reverse transcribed from extracted RNA. Only in-frame clones appear in the TCRdb table, and some are missing; sequencing was by immunoSEQ multiplex PCR. The table records about 92,000 clones, about 44% of them present only once. The chain uses TRBV5-6 and TRBJ1-1; no clear D gene. Sequenced material: CD8+ T cells sorted from blood, taken at week 24, from a patient treated with tofacitinib. This TCR was recovered from a human donor with alopecia areata. CDR3: CASSLGSPYREAFF. The CDR3 DNA follows: TGTGCCAGCAGCTTGGGAAGCCCTTACCGTGAAGCTTTCTTT.